Sequencing of this TCR beta chain was carried out in a study of molecular identifiers for immune sequencing clone quantification. Study-level results: Clones above 20 RNA copies contained over 97% of effector molecules and under 1% of naive molecules.

After removal of 6 bases from V and 0 bases from J, the junction contained 16 bases not matched to a gene. CDR3 size: 20 residues. TCRdb recomputed calls from the PCR reads with MiXCR, one row per CDR3 protein. The repertoire consists of some 650,000 distinct CDR3 sequences, with about 20% occurring once and the leading ten covering 0.7% to 1%. In regard to this clonotype: Its antigen is undetermined.

What was sequenced was naive CD8+ T cells from blood, with Jurkat cell RNA spiked in. The subset: FACS-sorted CD8+CD4-CCR7+CD45RA+ naive T cells. This clonotype was sampled from a human donor in good health. Some libraries in this study had Jurkat cell RNA spiked in. The gene calls are TRBV12-3 or TRBV12-4 and TRBJ1-3; TRBD1 aligns across 11 bases. In nucleotides, the CDR3 is TGTGCCAGCAGCCGACCCCTGGACAGGGGGCCCCGGAGCTCTGGAAACACCATATATTTT. It codes for CASSRPLDRGPRSSGNTIYF.